The present entry profiles one TCR beta chain with its context. Its antigen is unidentified. Measured with immunoSEQ multiplex PCR; TCRdb has only the in-frame clones, and not every one. The sample contains 60,000 to 95,000 clones, over 80% of which appear only once. Time point in this sample: blood 4 weeks post-SBRT, at nephrectomy. Noted treatment: 15 Gy SBRT to primary tumor, nephrectomy 4 weeks later. Nephrectomy followed 15 Gy stereotactic body radiation by 4 weeks. These data are taken from a study of radiation and T cells in renal cell carcinoma. Study findings and constraints: In blood, top tumor clones expanded by 2 weeks, shrinking by 4.

The germline CDR1 and CDR2 sequences are SGDLS and YYNGEE. This CDR3 has 15 amino acids. V lost 0 bases, J lost 5 bases, and 12 bases lay in between. The chain joins TRBV9 to TRBJ1-5, with D unresolved. The sequenced sample was blood, obtained from a patient whose treatment included radiotherapy and nephrectomy. The source of this sequence is a woman aged 60-70 years with renal cell carcinoma. CDR3 in amino acids: CASSVAGRSDQPQHF. CDR3 DNA: TGTGCCAGCAGCGTAGCGGGCAGGAGCGATCAGCCCCAGCATTTT.